This T cell receptor beta chain was found in a study of technical replicates of blood from several donors. Sequencing used immunoSEQ multiplex PCR; TCRdb keeps in-frame clones, though not all of them. The sample has under 75,000 clones; around 95% are singletons. Germline CDR1 SGHRS, CDR2 YFSETQ. V was cut by 0 bases and J by 0 bases, with 8 bases left in between. This CDR3 has 15 residues. This sequence originates from a human donor in good health. Sequencing was done on a sample of T cells isolated from PBMCs. This sequence joins TRBV5-1 and TRBJ2-3; unclear D gene. The CDR3 spells CASSLASTSTDTQYF. Written as DNA, the CDR3 is TGCGCCAGCAGCTTGGCCTCTACTAGCACAGATACGCAGTATTTT.